This T cell receptor beta chain appears in the sequencing data of a study of T cell repertoires in cytomegalovirus infection. Study-wide background: Indications came from public TCR beta signatures; they pointed to CMV infection and to a matching HLA type.

Study-level points and caveats: The response measured ex vivo was dominated by TCR beta clonotypes (HLA-C-restricted and CMV-specific). Totalled public TCR beta family frequency picked out people who carried CMV plus the relevant HLA.

On this clonotype itself: Its antigen is still unknown.

Each CDR3 protein gets one entry after TCRdb re-called the reads with MiXCR. Of 300,000 to 400,000 distinct CDR3 sequences in the sample, 25% to 30% were seen once. The CDR3 has 14 residues. Germline V gene lookup returns CDR1 MNHGY and CDR2 SAAAGT. The V and J ends lost 2 bases and 3 bases, in that order; junction bases with no gene match: 1. The receptor was derived from a human donor in good health (CMV status not recorded). Some clones in this sample may be carry-over from other donors' samples. This chain joins TRBV6-8 and TRBJ1-1; 9 bases match TRBD1. Source: cultured PBMCs, taken from culture after CMV antigen stimulation. CDR3 nucleotide sequence: TGTGCCAGCAGTTACACAGGGGGCTACACTGAAGCTTTCTTT. This translates into CASSYTGGYTEAFF.